Below, 13 T cell receptor beta chains from the same sample are listed, as sequenced in a study of blood T cell repertoires in COVID-19. Here immunoSEQ multiplex PCR was the method, and the copy in TCRdb shows in-frame clones only, minus some. The sample records over 200,000 clones, over 80% being singletons. The sample comprised peripheral blood. All receptors derive from a human donor in a cohort sampled during active COVID-19.

The CDR3 DNA sequence: TGTGCCAGCAGCCCTCTTCCTCGGACTAGTGGGACGGTTGTACCCTACGAGCAGTACTTC. Protein product: CASSPLPRTSGTVVPYEQYF. The chain recombines TRBV21-1 with TRBJ2-7; no DNA check was done on the table's D call, TRBD2. TRBV21-1 is a documented pseudogene. The CDR3 is made up of 20 amino acids.

The chain is built from TRBV10-3 and TRBJ1-3, with TRBD1 matching 8 bases. Looked up from germline, CDR1 is ENHRY and CDR2 is SYGVKD. The V and J ends lost 3 bases and 4 bases, in that order; junction bases with no gene match: 5. The CDR3 length is 15 residues. The CDR3 region has the DNA TGTGCCATCAGTGACTCTGACAGGGGAGGAAACACCATATATTTT. Translating it yields CAISDSDRGGNTIYF.

This chain joins TRBV27 and TRBJ2-1, with D possibly TRBD1 on 6 matching bases. V shed 5 bases and J shed 1 base, with 15 bases lying between them. CDR1 is MNHEY and CDR2 is SMNVEV in the germline V gene (reference sequence). This CDR3 spans 16 amino acids. CDR3 nucleotides: TGTGCCAGCAGTCCCCAGACAGGTGAATCCTACAATGAGCAGTTCTTC. Translation: CASSPQTGESYNEQFF.

CDR3 sequence reads: CASSLSGTSGSIGSWETQYF. The CDR3 region has the DNA TGTGCCAGCAGCTTGTCCGGGACTAGCGGGAGTATTGGGAGTTGGGAGACCCAGTACTTC. The chain couples TRBV7-3 to TRBJ2-5; 14 bases map to TRBD2. J gave up 5 bases and V 3 bases, and 17 bases lay outside the gene matches. The V gene's germline CDR1 is SGHTA and CDR2 FQGTGA. The CDR3 extends over 20 amino acids.

The CDR3 bases are TGTGCCATCAGTAGCGGGAGGCCCATCACCGGGGAGCTGTTTTTT. It specifies CAISSGRPITGELFF. The rearrangement joins TRBV10-3 to TRBJ2-2; 9 bases are shared with TRBD2. Germline loops: CDR1 ENHRY, CDR2 SYGVKD. The CDR3 runs to 15 residues. V shed 5 bases and J 4 bases; nucleotides not matched to a gene: 5.

The chain links TRBV7-2 to TRBJ1-2; D not resolved. V dropped 5 bases and J dropped 2 bases, with 9 bases sitting between them. Germline CDR1 reads SGHTA; CDR2 reads FQGNSA. The CDR3 sequence is 13 residues long. CDR3 in amino acids: CASSTAANYGYTF. The CDR3 bases are TGTGCCAGCAGCACAGCGGCAAACTATGGCTACACCTTC.

The chain has TRBV7-3 and TRBJ2-3; 13 bases match TRBD2. Germline assignment: CDR1 SGHTA and CDR2 FQGTGA. The CDR3 is 16 residues long. V lost 5 bases, J lost 4 bases, and 6 bases stayed unmatched. The CDR3: CASSARLAGGPDTQYF. The CDR3 region has the DNA TGTGCCAGCAGCGCCCGACTAGCGGGAGGTCCAGATACGCAGTATTTT.

This clone was detected a few times. The chain uses TRBV19 and TRBJ1-2, with 7 bases aligning to TRBD1. The CDR3 length is 12 residues. Looked up from germline, CDR1 is LNHDA and CDR2 is SQIVND (reference sequence). J gave up 7 bases and V 6 bases, and 5 bases lay outside the gene matches. The CDR3 bases are TGTGCCAGTAGGAGAACAGGGGTTGGCTACACCTTC. Translating it yields CASRRTGVGYTF.

The rearrangement links TRBV21-1 to TRBJ2-5; no DNA check was done on the table's D call, TRBD2. TRBV21-1 is shown as a pseudogene. The CDR3 spans 14 residues. The CDR3, as DNA: TGTGCCAGCAGCAAAGATGACCGGGTGAAGACCCAGTACTTC. Its translation: CASSKDDRVKTQYF.

The chain recombines TRBV7-3 with TRBJ2-1; 7 nucleotides match TRBD2. Germline V lookup: CDR1 SGHTA, CDR2 FQGTGA. The V segment lost 2 bases and the J segment 6 bases; nucleotides outside the gene matches: 10. The CDR3 runs to 16 residues. The CDR3 is CASSLFSSGLLNEQFF. In nucleotides, the CDR3 is TGTGCCAGCAGCTTATTCTCTAGCGGCCTTCTCAATGAGCAGTTCTTC.

The V call is TRBV18, the J call TRBJ2-3; 7 bases match TRBD2. V lost 3 bases, J lost 1 base, and 7 bases stayed unmatched. CDR1 KGHSH and CDR2 LQKENI come from the germline V gene. The CDR3 covers 16 residues. The CDR3 bases are TGTGCCAGCTCACCTGCCGGGAGGTGGGGCACAGATACGCAGTATTTT. This translates into CASSPAGRWGTDTQYF.

Remarks on this clone: Different DNA sequences within this sample yield the same CDR3. The gene calls are TRBV27 and TRBJ2-5, with D hard to call. The CDR3 totals 14 residues. Trimming pared 0 bases from V and 5 bases from J, leaving 10 bases between. Germline lookup yields CDR1 MNHEY and CDR2 SMNVEV (reference sequence). CDR3 sequence: CASSLSSGWETQYF. CDR3 bases: TGTGCCAGCAGTTTATCGTCCGGTTGGGAGACCCAGTACTTC.

This clone was recorded only once. This sequence joins TRBV19 and TRBJ2-7; TRBD2 might be the D (6 bases). Germline assignment: CDR1 LNHDA and CDR2 SQIVND (reference sequence). This CDR3 comprises 14 residues. Trimming stripped 3 bases from V and 3 bases from J, with 12 bases between. DNA of the CDR3: TGTGCCAGTAGTATTCAGGAGGGTGTCTACGAGCAGTACTTC. Translating it yields CASSIQEGVYEQYF.